This T cell receptor beta chain was recorded in a study of identical twins. Study-level points and caveats: Less excess twin sharing appeared in beta out-of-frame sequences.

MiXCR, run by TCRdb on the 5' RACE reads, gives a single entry per CDR3 protein. Here the sample spans hundreds of thousands of distinct CDR3 sequences, 8% to 9% being singletons. This clonotype occurred a few times. Its antigen remains unknown. The CDR3 has 14 residues. Germline trimming cut 6 bases from V and 2 bases from J; bases unmatched to any gene: 9. Germline CDR1 is SQVTM and CDR2 is ANQGSEA. Another study also made use of these data, one on yellow fever vaccine responses in identical twins.

The rearrangement joins TRBV29-1 to TRBJ1-2; 7 bases match TRBD1. This receptor was obtained from a woman between 18 and 29 years old in good health. Material for sequencing was PBMCs. CDR3 region: CSVGHRDSNYGYTF. The CDR3 bases are TGCAGCGTCGGGCACCGGGACAGCAACTATGGCTACACCTTC. The full variable domain, in which reference TRBV29-1 and TRBJ1-2 provide the parts outside the CDR3, is SAVISQKPSRDICQRGTSLTIQCQVDSQVTMMFWYRQQPGQSLTLIATANQGSEATYESGFVIDKFPISRPNLTFSTLTVSNMSPEDSSIYLCSVGHRDSNYGYTFGSGTRLTVV.